Following are 21 T cell receptor beta chains from one sample sequenced in a study of T-cell reconstitution after alpha-beta-depleted transplantation in children. Unique molecular identifiers were built into the TCRbeta library. TCRdb redid the calling of the PCR reads with MiXCR, one entry per CDR3 protein. This sample has 250,000 to 300,000 distinct CDR3 sequences; 11% occur once, and the top ten carry about 25%. The material sequenced was peripheral blood, taken 180 days after TCRalphabeta/CD19-depleted stem cell transplant. The receptors were sampled from a male patient aged 2-15 years who had a stem cell transplant for chronic granulomatous disease, so the T cells may come from the graft donor.

This clonotype was counted at least ten times. The chain uses TRBV7-3 and TRBJ2-2; 7 positions agree with TRBD2. The CDR3 is made up of 16 amino acids. Per the germline V gene, CDR1 is SGHTA and CDR2 is FQGTGA. Losses at the gene ends were 3 bases for V and 2 bases for J; bases not matched to a gene: 6. This chain's CDR3 is CASSLSPGLNTGELFF. CDR3 coding DNA: TGTGCCAGCAGCTTGTCCCCGGGACTAAACACCGGGGAGCTGTTTTTT. Using reference TRBV7-3 and TRBJ2-2 for the parts outside the CDR3, the full variable domain is GAGVSQTPSNKVTEKGKYVELRCDPISGHTALYWYRQSLGQGPEFLIYFQGTGAADDSGLPNDRFFAVRPEGSVSTLKIQRTERGDSAVYLCASSLSPGLNTGELFFGEGSRLTVL.

This clonotype appeared many times. The chain links TRBV20-1 to TRBJ2-1; no clear D. V dropped 4 bases and J dropped 3 bases, with 10 bases sitting between them. Per germline, CDR1 DFQATT and CDR2 SNEGSKA (reference sequence). The CDR3 loop spans 13 amino acids. The CDR3 here is CSAKFDLYNEQFF. CDR3 nucleotides: TGCAGTGCTAAATTTGACCTCTACAATGAGCAGTTCTTC.

This clonotype was detected many times. The chain couples TRBV29-1 to TRBJ1-2, with TRBD1 matching over 8 bases. The V gene's germline CDR1 is SQVTM and CDR2 ANQGSEA. The V segment lost 3 bases and the J segment 2 bases; nucleotides outside the gene matches: 2. CDR3 length: 13 residues. The CDR3 nucleotides are TGCAGCGTTGAGACAGGGGACAACTATGGCTACACCTTC. Translated: CSVETGDNYGYTF.

The sample holds many counts of this clonotype. The chain links TRBV7-2 to TRBJ1-2, with D maybe TRBD1 (5 bases). CDR3 length: 14 amino acids. Trimming cost V 5 bases and J 0 bases, with 10 bases left between them. Germline assignment: CDR1 SGHTA and CDR2 FQGNSA. For the CDR3, the DNA is TGTGCCAGCAGCCCCGGGACCGCTAACTATGGCTACACCTTC. Translation gives CASSPGTANYGYTF.

This clonotype was picked up many times. J is TRBJ2-5 and V is TRBV5-1; no definite D call. Trimming stripped 0 bases from V and 5 bases from J, with 8 bases between. Germline V lookup: CDR1 SGHRS, CDR2 YFSETQ. This CDR3 is 13 amino acids long. Written as DNA, the CDR3 is TGCGCCAGCAGCTTGGCCAGTATGGAGACCCAGTACTTC. This codes for CASSLASMETQYF.

The J gene is TRBJ2-3, the V gene TRBV5-1; D unclear. CDR3 length equals 18 residues. Deletions cut 1 base from V and 3 bases from J, with 21 bases between. Germline V gene sequence: CDR1 SGHRS, CDR2 YFSETQ. CDR3: CASSLSSKSPARTDTQYF. The CDR3 DNA follows: TGCGCCAGCAGCTTGTCATCAAAGTCCCCCGCGCGAACAGATACGCAGTATTTT.

This clonotype was seen at least ten times. The chain combines TRBV4-2 with TRBJ2-3; 9 bases line up with TRBD2. This CDR3 comprises 19 residues. Unmatched junction bases numbered 16, after V lost 2 bases and J lost 4 bases. Germline V gene sequence: CDR1 LGHNA, CDR2 YNFKEQ. The CDR3 here is CASSQSSPIAGVGPDTQYF. CDR3 nucleotide sequence: TGTGCCAGCAGCCAATCCTCCCCGATAGCGGGAGTAGGGCCAGATACGCAGTATTTT.

This clonotype was recorded at least ten times. The chain uses TRBV7-9 and TRBJ2-4; 9 nucleotides agree with TRBD2. Germline V gene sequence: CDR1 SEHNR, CDR2 FQNEAQ (reference sequence). Trimming at V came to 5 bases and at J to 4 bases, leaving 6 bases not matched to a gene. CDR3 length: 15 residues. The CDR3 here is CASSGTGLAKNIQYF. In DNA, the CDR3 is TGTGCCAGCAGCGGAACGGGACTAGCAAAAAACATTCAGTACTTC. The full variable domain, rest sourced from reference TRBV7-9 and TRBJ2-4, is DTGVSQNPRHKITKRGQNVTFRCDPISEHNRLYWYRQTLGQGPEFLTYFQNEAQLEKSRLLSDRFSAERPKGSFSTLEIQRTEQGDSAMYLCASSGTGLAKNIQYFGAGTRLSVL.

This clonotype occurred many times. The chain is built from TRBV21-1 and TRBJ1-2. TRBV21-1 is recorded as a pseudogene. This CDR3 comprises 11 residues. The CDR3 region is CASSRRGGYTF. The CDR3 coding sequence is TGTGCCAGCAGCAGAAGGGGGGGCTACACCTTC.

This clonotype has at least ten counts. The chain combines TRBV7-2 with TRBJ2-7; TRBD1 or TRBD2 may be the D gene (5 bases each). The CDR3 is 16 amino acids. With 1 base removed from V and 7 bases from J, the gap between germline ends came to 20 bases. Germline loops: CDR1 SGHTA, CDR2 FQGNSA. CDR3 region: CASSLVGTGRNGEQYF. The CDR3 DNA is TGTGCCAGCAGCTTAGTCGGGACGGGGCGCAATGGGGAGCAGTACTTC.

In the case of this clonotype: Mismatch with germline at one junction end may stem from a read error. This chain connects TRBV11-1 to TRBJ2-2; D possibly uses TRBD1 or TRBD2 (6 bases each). CDR3 size: 14 residues. Germline CDR1 reads SGHAT; CDR2 reads FQDESV (reference sequence). The CDR3 sequence: CASSATGLGGEPFF. CDR3 coding DNA: TGTGCCAGCAGCGCTACAGGGCTTGGCGGGGAGCCGTTTTTT.

In its sample, this clonotype was seen many times. The rearrangement links TRBV20-1 to TRBJ2-7; 9 bases map to TRBD1. The germline gives CDR1 DFQATT, CDR2 SNEGSKA (reference sequence). Trimming at V came to 0 bases and at J to 4 bases, leaving 7 bases not matched to a gene. This CDR3 is 15 amino acids long. In DNA, the CDR3 is TGCAGTGCTAGAGATCGGGGACAGGGCCATTACGAGCAGTACTTC. Protein: CSARDRGQGHYEQYF.

This clonotype was seen at least ten times. This chain uses TRBV20-1 with TRBJ1-2; 9 positions match TRBD1. The V gene end was trimmed by 8 bases and the J gene end by 4 bases; junction bases not matched to a gene: 8. The CDR3 runs to 13 residues. Germline CDR1 is DFQATT and CDR2 is SNEGSKA (reference sequence). CDR3 protein: CSFRDRDGYGYTF. CDR3 nucleotides: TGCAGTTTTAGGGACAGGGACGGCTATGGCTACACCTTC.

Ten or more counts support this clonotype. This chain links TRBV28 with TRBJ2-7; TRBD1 or TRBD2 may be the D gene (6 bases each). Germline CDR1 is MDHEN and CDR2 is SYDVKM. Trimming left V 9 bases short and J 4 bases short, with 16 bases between. The CDR3 length is 13 residues. This CDR3 reads CASSMGGLYEQYF. The DNA of the CDR3 is TGTGCCAGTTCGATGGGGGGCTTGTACGAGCAGTACTTC.

Ten or more counts support this clonotype. The chain links TRBV5-6 to TRBJ1-1; D gene ambiguous. V lost 0 bases and J lost 3, with 9 bases in between. The CDR3 runs 14 residues. The germline V gene encodes CDR1 SGHDT and CDR2 YYEEEE. CDR3 bases: TGTGCCAGCAGCTTGGGGGCTTGGGACACTGAAGCTTTCTTT. Protein: CASSLGAWDTEAFF.

This clonotype showed up many times. Here the CDR3 DNA reads TGTGCCAGCAGCACCCGGACTAGCGTTGAGACCCAGTACTTC. As protein: CASSTRTSVETQYF. J is TRBJ2-5 and V is TRBV7-2; 9 bases match TRBD2. The CDR3 is 14 residues long. The ends lost 5 bases at V and 5 bases at J; junction bases unmatched: 6. From germline, CDR1 is SGHTA and CDR2 FQGNSA.

This clonotype was observed at least ten times. The chain employs TRBV2 and TRBJ2-1; 10 bases match TRBD2. V lost 6 bases and J lost 10; bases outside the gene matches: 3. The CDR3 runs 12 residues. Germline CDR1 reads SNHLY; CDR2 reads FYNNEI. This CDR3 is CASRLTSGEQFF. CDR3 nucleotides: TGTGCCAGCAGACTGACTAGCGGGGAGCAGTTCTTC.

The table lists this clonotype with many counts. This rearrangement joins TRBV15 to TRBJ2-5; D possibly corresponds to TRBD2 (5 bases). Germline V gives CDR1 LNHNV, CDR2 YYDKDF (reference sequence). The CDR3 runs 14 residues. Trimming took 0 bases from V and 5 from J, leaving 10 bases between them. DNA for the CDR3: TGTGCCACCAGCAGAGACATGGGCGGGGAGACCCAGTACTTC. Protein product: CATSRDMGGETQYF.

This clonotype was observed at least ten times. The chain links TRBV11-3 to TRBJ1-1; D is unclear. Trimming took 5 bases from V and 3 from J, leaving 7 bases between them. The CDR3 spans 12 residues. From germline, CDR1 is SGHNT and CDR2 YENEEA. CDR3 sequence reads: CASSRRDTEAFF. CDR3 in DNA: TGTGCCAGCAGCCGACGTGACACTGAAGCTTTCTTT.

This clonotype was observed a handful of times. The genes are TRBV6-1 and TRBJ1-6; 9 bases are a match to TRBD1. The CDR3 totals 15 residues. CDR1 is MNHNS and CDR2 is SASEGT in the germline V gene. Unmatched junction bases numbered 6, after V lost 5 bases and J lost 7 bases. The DNA of the CDR3 is TGTGCCAGCAGTCGCACCGGGACAGGGAATTCACCCCTCCACTTT. Its protein product is CASSRTGTGNSPLHF.

The genes are TRBV9 and TRBJ2-7; 8 bases fit TRBD1. Trimming at V came to 0 bases and at J to 1 base, leaving 3 bases not matched to a gene. CDR3 length: 15 residues. Per the germline V gene, CDR1 is SGDLS and CDR2 is YYNGEE. This CDR3 is CASSVAGTGSYEQYF. The CDR3, as DNA: TGTGCCAGCAGCGTAGCGGGGACAGGATCCTACGAGCAGTACTTC.